This passage covers 28 T cell receptor beta chains from one sample sequenced in a study of long-term antiretroviral therapy in people with HIV. They ran version v3.0 of the immunoSEQ assay at survey level. Data came from immunoSEQ multiplex PCR; TCRdb stores just in-frame clones and leaves some out. The sample records 17,000 or so clones, around 81% being singletons. This specimen was unsorted PBMCs, taken 0.1 years before starting antiretroviral therapy. The receptors come from a man aged 18-30 years with HIV.

The chain has TRBV28 and TRBJ1-1, with TRBD1 as a possible D gene (6 bases). The CDR3 totals 14 residues. Between the trimmed V and J ends, which lost 6 bases and 6 bases, there was a span of 17 bases. In germline, CDR1 is MDHEN, CDR2 SYDVKM. CDR3 bases: TGTGCCAGCAGCCGACCCTGGGACAACTCTGAAGCTTTCTTT. It yields the protein CASSRPWDNSEAFF.

This chain connects TRBV7-9 to TRBJ2-1; 10 bases fit TRBD1. V lost 5 bases and J lost 0; bases outside the gene matches: 7. The germline CDR1 and CDR2 sequences are SEHNR and FQNEAQ (reference sequence). This CDR3 spans 17 amino acids. The CDR3 coding sequence is TGTGCCAGCAGCCGGGACAGGGGATCGAGCTCCTACAATGAGCAGTTCTTC. Protein sequence: CASSRDRGSSSYNEQFF.

V is TRBV2 and J is TRBJ1-2, with 7 bases aligning to TRBD1. The CDR3 spans 15 residues. V dropped 6 bases and J dropped 5; count of bases not matched to a gene: 12. The germline gives CDR1 SNHLY, CDR2 FYNNEI. The CDR3 DNA reads TGTGCCAGCAGCGCAGAGGGGGCCGGGCTTTATGGCTACACCTTC. It yields the protein CASSAEGAGLYGYTF.

This clone counts as medium-sized (0.01 to 0.1%). J is TRBJ1-2 and V is TRBV5-6; D is perhaps TRBD1 (5 bases). CDR3 length: 15 residues. CDR1 is SGHDT and CDR2 is YYEEEE in the germline V gene. V was cut by 0 bases and J by 3 bases, with 12 bases left in between. CDR3 DNA: TGTGCCAGCAGCTTGGTGACAGTCGGGTACTATGGCTACACCTTC. It translates to CASSLVTVGYYGYTF.

The chain carries TRBV6-5 and TRBJ1-2; 8 positions match TRBD1. The germline gives CDR1 MNHEY, CDR2 SVGAGI. Unmatched junction bases numbered 1, after V lost 5 bases and J lost 2 bases. The length of the CDR3 is 13 residues. The DNA of the CDR3 is TGTGCCAGCAGTCGGGACAGGAACTATGGCTACACCTTC. It encodes CASSRDRNYGYTF.

The V call is TRBV6-1, the J call TRBJ2-2, with unresolved D. CDR3 length: 11 residues. The germline V gene encodes CDR1 MNHNS and CDR2 SASEGT. Trimming removed 1 base at V and 10 bases at J, with 4 bases between. The CDR3 DNA reads as TGTGCCAGCAGTGAAGTGGCGGAGCTGTTTTTT. This encodes CASSEVAELFF.

This chain connects TRBV2 to TRBJ2-3, with D possibly being TRBD1 (5 bases). Per germline, CDR1 SNHLY and CDR2 FYNNEI. The CDR3 sequence is 11 residues long. Deletions cut 8 bases from V and 6 bases from J, with 9 bases between. The CDR3 loop reads CASGALDTQYF. CDR3 bases: TGTGCCAGCGGGGCGTTGGATACGCAGTATTTT.

V is TRBV27 and J is TRBJ2-1; 7 bases agree with TRBD2. This CDR3 spans 20 amino acids. V shed 0 bases and J 4 bases; nucleotides not matched to a gene: 18. Germline CDR1 MNHEY, CDR2 SMNVEV (reference sequence). CDR3 loop: CASSLSGRLAGSGDYNEQFF. CDR3 nucleotide sequence: TGTGCCAGCAGTTTATCGGGCCGACTAGCAGGGAGTGGGGATTACAATGAGCAGTTCTTC.

This chain links TRBV4-1 with TRBJ1-1, with D unclear. The length of the CDR3 is 13 residues. The V gene's germline CDR1 is MGHRA and CDR2 YSYEKL. Trimming left V 0 bases short and J 7 bases short, with 9 bases between. The CDR3 DNA follows: TGCGCCAGCAGCCAAGACAGGCGGAATGAAGCTTTCTTT. Residues: CASSQDRRNEAFF.

In this sample, this clone turned up once. This chain links TRBV9 with TRBJ2-1, with D possibly being TRBD1 or TRBD2 (5 bases each). V lost 5 bases to trimming and J lost 2 bases, with 14 bases between them. The CDR3 sequence is 15 residues long. CDR1 is SGDLS, CDR2 YYNGEE, per germline. CDR3 region: CASSPWDRTYNEQFF. CDR3 coding DNA: TGTGCCAGCAGTCCCTGGGACCGAACCTACAATGAGCAGTTCTTC. Combining the CDR3 with reference TRBV9 and TRBJ2-1 gives the whole variable domain DSGVTQTPKHLITATGQRVTLRCSPRSGDLSVYWYQQSLDQGLQFLIQYYNGEERAKGNILERFSAQQFPDLHSELNLSSLELGDSALYFCASSPWDRTYNEQFFGPGTRLTVL.

This clone showed up just once. The CDR3 reads CASSQVSGVANYGYTF. The CDR3 DNA reads TGCGCCAGCAGCCAAGTTTCCGGGGTTGCTAACTATGGCTACACCTTC. The rearrangement joins TRBV4-3 to TRBJ1-2; no definite D call. V dropped 1 base and J dropped 0 bases, with 12 bases sitting between them. CDR3 length: 16 amino acids. Germline V gene data show CDR1 as LGHNA and CDR2 as YSLEER.

The chain couples TRBV14 to TRBJ2-4; no clear D. This CDR3 has 14 residues. The V gene's germline CDR1 is SGHDN and CDR2 FVKESK. Trimming took 3 bases from V and 11 from J, leaving 17 bases between them. CDR3 sequence: CASSQLGPVEFQYF. Here the CDR3 DNA reads TGTGCCAGCAGCCAGCTCGGACCAGTGGAGTTTCAGTACTTC.

V usage is TRBV11-2 and J usage is TRBJ1-4; perhaps TRBD1 as D (5 bases). V was cut by 3 bases and J by 7 bases, with 18 bases left in between. The length of the CDR3 is 16 residues. CDR1 and CDR2 (germline): SGHAT, FQNNGV. CDR3 nucleotides: TGTGCCAGCAGCTTGGTTGCTGGGCTTGGGGGTGAAAAACTGTTTTTT. This codes for CASSLVAGLGGEKLFF.

The V call is TRBV4-1, the J call TRBJ1-4; D possibly corresponds to TRBD1 (5 bases). Trimming removed 1 base at V and 4 bases at J, with 10 bases between. The CDR3 length is 15 residues. The V gene's germline CDR1 is MGHRA and CDR2 YSYEKL. CDR3 protein: CASSQVSQGNEKLFF. The CDR3 bases are TGCGCCAGCAGCCAAGTATCCCAGGGTAATGAAAAACTGTTTTTT.

The genes are TRBV6-5 and TRBJ2-7, with D possibly being TRBD2 (5 bases). The CDR3 is 14 residues long. Trimming stripped 2 bases from V and 2 bases from J, with 10 bases between. The germline gives CDR1 MNHEY, CDR2 SVGAGI. The CDR3 region is CASSYPGMTYEQYF. The DNA of the CDR3 is TGTGCCAGCAGTTACCCCGGGATGACCTACGAGCAGTACTTC.

The chain links TRBV7-8 to TRBJ2-5; D gene unclear. The CDR3 loop spans 15 amino acids. V dropped 0 bases and J dropped 4 bases, with 12 bases sitting between them. Germline CDR1 is SGHVS and CDR2 is FQNEAQ. The CDR3 coding sequence is TGTGCCAGCAGCTTAGCGGCAACCCCCACAGAGACCCAGTACTTC. Its protein is CASSLAATPTETQYF.

This clone was recorded only once. The chain is built from TRBV5-1 and TRBJ2-7; no clear D. Trimming removed 0 bases from V and 6 bases from J, with 13 bases in between. Germline V gene data show CDR1 as SGHRS and CDR2 as YFSETQ. The CDR3 covers 14 residues. Here the CDR3 reads CASSLDPPRAEQYF. DNA for the CDR3: TGCGCCAGCAGCTTGGACCCTCCCCGAGCCGAGCAGTACTTC.

The chain uses TRBV6-1 and TRBJ1-5; 7 bases match TRBD1. The germline CDR1 and CDR2 sequences are MNHNS and SASEGT. The CDR3 has 15 amino acids. After removal of 8 bases from V and 9 bases from J, the junction contained 16 bases not matched to a gene. The CDR3 here is CASLDTGARERPQHF. The CDR3 DNA is TGTGCCAGCCTCGATACAGGGGCCCGCGAGCGGCCCCAGCATTTT.

As concerns this clone: An end of the junction differs from the germline gene, which may be a read error. The chain links TRBV5-3 to TRBJ1-1, with D maybe TRBD1 (5 bases). TRBV5-3 is an ORF, and what it does is uncertain. The CDR3 totals 17 residues. Here the CDR3 DNA reads TGTGCCAGAAGCTTGGAGAGGGGTAAAGCGGTGAAGACTGAAGCTTTCTTT. Protein product: CARSLERGKAVKTEAFF.

The chain links TRBV5-4 to TRBJ2-3; possibly TRBD2 for D (7 bases). The CDR3 spans 17 residues. The V end was cut by 4 bases, the J end by 4 bases, with 22 bases between. The germline gives CDR1 SGHNT, CDR2 YYREEE (reference sequence). CDR3 protein: CASSGSPAGAFADTQYF. The CDR3 nucleotides are TGTGCCAGCAGCGGATCCCCCGCGGGGGCGTTCGCAGATACGCAGTATTTT. Supplemented by reference TRBV5-4 and TRBJ2-3, the full variable domain reads ETGVTQSPTHLIKTRGQQVTLRCSSQSGHNTVSWYQQALGQGPQFIFQYYREEENGRGNFPPRFSGLQFPNYSSELNVNALELDDSALYLCASSGSPAGAFADTQYFGPGTRLTVL.

The chain has TRBV30 and TRBJ2-2, with D possibly matching TRBD2 (5 bases). Trimming stripped 5 bases from V and 8 bases from J, with 6 bases between. Germline lookup yields CDR1 GTSNPN and CDR2 SVGIG (reference sequence). This CDR3 comprises 10 residues. Here the CDR3 reads CAWGEGELFF. CDR3 nucleotide sequence: TGTGCCTGGGGGGAGGGGGAGCTGTTTTTT.

The rearrangement links TRBV5-6 to TRBJ1-5, with 10 bases identical to TRBD1. The CDR3 is made up of 17 amino acids. V gave up 2 bases and J gave up 2 bases; unmatched junction bases: 7. Looked up from germline, CDR1 is SGHDT and CDR2 is YYEEEE. As DNA, the CDR3 is TGTGCCAGCAGCTTTAGGACAGGGGGATATGGCAATCAGCCCCAGCATTTT. This codes for CASSFRTGGYGNQPQHF.

This sequence joins TRBV7-9 and TRBJ2-2; D unresolved. The CDR3 has 16 amino acids. V was trimmed by 4 bases and J by 5 bases, leaving 17 bases between them. CDR1 and CDR2 from the germline V gene are SEHNR and FQNEAQ (reference sequence). CDR3 in amino acids: CASSSPTTAVTGELFF. CDR3 nucleotides: TGTGCCAGCAGCTCCCCAACCACGGCAGTAACCGGGGAGCTGTTTTTT.

The rearrangement joins TRBV5-1 to TRBJ2-6; 11 bases line up with TRBD1. CDR3 length: 17 residues. Germline V gene data show CDR1 as SGHRS and CDR2 as YFSETQ. V gave up 4 bases and J gave up 2 bases; unmatched junction bases: 5. CDR3 in amino acids: CASSRGTGGAGANVLTF. CDR3 DNA sequence: TGCGCCAGCAGCCGGGGGACAGGGGGTGCTGGGGCCAACGTCCTGACTTTC. Full variable domain (outside the CDR3, taken from reference TRBV5-1 and TRBJ2-6): KAGVTQTPRYLIKTRGQQVTLSCSPISGHRSVSWYQQTPGQGLQFLFEYFSETQRNKGNFPGRFSGRQFSNSRSEMNVSTLELGDSALYLCASSRGTGGAGANVLTFGAGSRLTVL.

The gene calls are TRBV7-2 and TRBJ2-7; D remains unclear. The CDR3 runs to 15 residues. CDR1 is SGHTA and CDR2 is FQGNSA in the germline V gene. Between the trimmed V and J ends, which lost 2 bases and 0 bases, there was a span of 11 bases. CDR3 sequence reads: CASSLFGGPSYEQYF. The DNA for the CDR3 is TGTGCCAGCAGCTTATTTGGCGGCCCCTCCTACGAGCAGTACTTC. Variable domain in full (rest from reference TRBV7-2 and TRBJ2-7): GAGVSQSPSNKVTEKGKDVELRCDPISGHTALYWYRQSLGQGLEFLIYFQGNSAPDKSGLPSDRFSAERTGGSVSTLTIQRTQQEDSAVYLCASSLFGGPSYEQYFGPGTRLTVT.

A few counts support this clone. The chain has TRBV5-6 and TRBJ2-7, with 10 bases fitting TRBD1. Germline V lookup: CDR1 SGHDT, CDR2 YYEEEE. The length of the CDR3 is 18 residues. V shed 4 bases, J shed 3 bases, and the junction held 16 bases outside the gene matches. CDR3 coding DNA: TGTGCCAGCAGCGTAGAACCCCACCGACAGGGGGCTGTCTACGAGCAGTACTTC. It is translated as CASSVEPHRQGAVYEQYF.

V is TRBV7-9 and J is TRBJ2-3; the D gene could be TRBD1 or TRBD2 (6 bases each). This CDR3 has 18 residues. Germline CDR1 reads SEHNR; CDR2 reads FQNEAQ (reference sequence). V was shortened by 2 bases and J by 3 bases, with 21 bases between the two germline ends. CDR3 protein: CASSLSRGRGIRTDTQYF. CDR3 in DNA: TGTGCCAGCAGCTTATCACGGGGGCGCGGGATTCGGACAGATACGCAGTATTTT.

The chain uses TRBV5-1 and TRBJ2-7; 8 nucleotides match TRBD2. Trimming cost V 3 bases and J 4 bases; bases outside gene matches: 6. The germline CDR1 and CDR2 sequences are SGHRS and YFSETQ. There are 14 residues in the CDR3. The DNA for the CDR3 is TGCGCCAGCAGCTCGGGGGGGGAGTGGTACGAGCAGTACTTC. This sequence encodes CASSSGGEWYEQYF.